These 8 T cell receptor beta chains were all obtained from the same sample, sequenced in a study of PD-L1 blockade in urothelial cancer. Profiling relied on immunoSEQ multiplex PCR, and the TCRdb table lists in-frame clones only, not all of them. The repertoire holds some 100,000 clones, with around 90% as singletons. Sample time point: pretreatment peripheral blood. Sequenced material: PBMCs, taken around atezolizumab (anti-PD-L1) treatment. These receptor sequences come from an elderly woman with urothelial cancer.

The CDR3 reads CASSGGAASGSDTQYF. CDR3 coding DNA: TGCGCCAGCAGCGGGGGGGCGGCTAGCGGGAGCGATACGCAGTATTTT. The rearrangement links TRBV5-1 to TRBJ2-3; 10 bases align to TRBD2. Germline CDR1 and CDR2: SGHRS and YFSETQ. This CDR3 spans 16 amino acids. The trim removed 4 bases at V and 6 bases at J, leaving 11 bases unmatched.

The CDR3 loop reads CAWSGGAGGNQPQHF. DNA of the CDR3: TGTGCCTGGAGTGGCGGGGCAGGAGGCAATCAGCCCCAGCATTTT. This chain joins TRBV30 and TRBJ1-5; a weak D match, TRBD1 (5 bases). Germline values: CDR1 GTSNPN, CDR2 SVGIG (reference sequence). The CDR3 is 15 residues long. Trimming removed 1 base from V and 2 bases from J, with 12 bases in between.

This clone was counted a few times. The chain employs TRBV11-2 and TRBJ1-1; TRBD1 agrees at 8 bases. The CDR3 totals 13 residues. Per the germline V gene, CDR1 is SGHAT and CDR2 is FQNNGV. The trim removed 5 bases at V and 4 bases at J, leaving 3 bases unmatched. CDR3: CASSPQGGTEAFF. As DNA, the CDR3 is TGTGCCAGCAGCCCACAGGGGGGCACTGAAGCTTTCTTT.

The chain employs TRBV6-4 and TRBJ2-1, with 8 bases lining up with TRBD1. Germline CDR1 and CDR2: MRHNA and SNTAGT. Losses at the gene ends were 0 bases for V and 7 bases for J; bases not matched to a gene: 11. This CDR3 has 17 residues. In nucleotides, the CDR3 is TGTGCCAGCAGTGACTCGGCCCTATTGGACAGGGTTAATGAGCAGTTCTTC. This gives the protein CASSDSALLDRVNEQFF.

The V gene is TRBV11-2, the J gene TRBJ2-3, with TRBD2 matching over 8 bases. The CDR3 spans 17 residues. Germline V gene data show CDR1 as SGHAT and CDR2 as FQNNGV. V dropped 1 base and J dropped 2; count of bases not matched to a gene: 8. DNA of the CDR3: TGTGCCAGCAGCTTAGGGTATACTAGCGGATACACAGATACGCAGTATTTT. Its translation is CASSLGYTSGYTDTQYF.

The CDR3 region has the DNA TGTGCCAGCAGTTTATACAGGGCGCCGGGGACTGAAGCTTTCTTT. Its protein is CASSLYRAPGTEAFF. V gene TRBV27 combines with J gene TRBJ1-1, with D possibly matching TRBD1 (6 bases). The CDR3 length is 15 residues. Trimming removed 1 base at V and 5 bases at J, with 14 bases between. CDR1 and CDR2 (germline): MNHEY, SMNVEV (reference sequence).

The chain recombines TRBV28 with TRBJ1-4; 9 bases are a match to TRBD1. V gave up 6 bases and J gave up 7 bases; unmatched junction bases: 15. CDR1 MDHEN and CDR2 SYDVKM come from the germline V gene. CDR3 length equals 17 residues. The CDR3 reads CASRDGTGWVVSEKLFF. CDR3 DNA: TGTGCCAGCAGGGACGGGACAGGGTGGGTCGTAAGTGAAAAACTGTTTTTT.

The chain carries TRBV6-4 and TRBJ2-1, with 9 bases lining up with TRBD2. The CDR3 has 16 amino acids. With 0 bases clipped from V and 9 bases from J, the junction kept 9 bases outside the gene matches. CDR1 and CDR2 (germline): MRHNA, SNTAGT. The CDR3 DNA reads TGTGCCAGCAGTGACTCGACCGCGGGAGGGCACGGTGAGCAGTTCTTC. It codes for CASSDSTAGGHGEQFF.